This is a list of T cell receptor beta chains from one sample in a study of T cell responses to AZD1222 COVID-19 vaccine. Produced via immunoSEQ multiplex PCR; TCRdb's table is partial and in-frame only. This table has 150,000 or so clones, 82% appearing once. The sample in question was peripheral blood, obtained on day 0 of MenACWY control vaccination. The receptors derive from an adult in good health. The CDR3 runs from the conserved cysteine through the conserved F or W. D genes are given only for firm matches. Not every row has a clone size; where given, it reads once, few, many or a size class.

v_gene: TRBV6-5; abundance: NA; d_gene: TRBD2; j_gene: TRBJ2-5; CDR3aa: CASTQRGPKETQYF; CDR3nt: TGTGCCAGCACACAGCGGGGGCCAAAAGAGACCCAGTACTTC
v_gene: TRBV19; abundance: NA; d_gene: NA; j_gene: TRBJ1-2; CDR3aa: CASSIRWATGGYTF; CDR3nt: TGTGCCAGTAGTATACGGTGGGCGACTGGGGGCTACACCTTC
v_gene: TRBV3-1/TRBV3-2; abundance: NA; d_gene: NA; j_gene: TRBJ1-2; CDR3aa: CASSQGAYGYTF; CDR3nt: TGTGCCAGCAGCCAAGGTGCCTATGGCTACACCTTC
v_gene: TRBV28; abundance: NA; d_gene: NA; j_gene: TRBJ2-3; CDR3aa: CASSLFDTQYF; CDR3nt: TGTGCCAGCAGTTTATTTGATACGCAGTATTTT
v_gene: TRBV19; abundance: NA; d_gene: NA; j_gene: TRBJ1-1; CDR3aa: CASSIRSAAEAFF; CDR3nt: TGTGCCAGTAGTATCCGTTCGGCTGCAGAGGCTTTCTTT
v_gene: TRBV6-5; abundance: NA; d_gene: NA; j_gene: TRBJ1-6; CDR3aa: CASSVHALNSPLHF; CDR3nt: TGTGCCAGCAGCGTTCATGCTTTGAATTCACCCCTCCACTTT
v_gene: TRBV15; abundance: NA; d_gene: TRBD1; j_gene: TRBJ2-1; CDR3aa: CATSGIIGAGGFNEQFF; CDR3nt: TGTGCCACCAGCGGAATTATCGGGGCAGGGGGATTCAATGAGCAGTTCTTC
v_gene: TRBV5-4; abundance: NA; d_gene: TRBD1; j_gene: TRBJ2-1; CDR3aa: CASSKQGVTNEQFF; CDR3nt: TGTGCCAGCAGCAAACAGGGGGTAACGAATGAGCAGTTCTTC
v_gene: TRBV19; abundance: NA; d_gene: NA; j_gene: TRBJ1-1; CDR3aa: CASSKVGAIVAAFF; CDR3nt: TGTGCCAGTAGTAAGGTGGGGGCTATAGTCGCAGCTTTCTTT
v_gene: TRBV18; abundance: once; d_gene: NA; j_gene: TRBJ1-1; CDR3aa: CATSPTMNTEAFF; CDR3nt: TGTGCCACCTCCCCCACCATGAACACTGAAGCTTTCTTT
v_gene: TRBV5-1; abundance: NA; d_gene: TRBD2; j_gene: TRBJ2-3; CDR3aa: CASSPPGLAGGQGDTQYF; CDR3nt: TGCGCCAGCAGCCCACCGGGACTAGCGGGGGGGCAGGGAGATACGCAGTATTTT
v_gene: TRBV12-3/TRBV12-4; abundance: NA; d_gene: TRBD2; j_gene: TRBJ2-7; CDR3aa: CASGAGASYEQYF; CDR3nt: TGTGCCAGCGGTGCGGGAGCCAGCTACGAGCAGTACTTC
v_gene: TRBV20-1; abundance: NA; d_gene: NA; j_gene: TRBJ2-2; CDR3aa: CSAPKAGELFF; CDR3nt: TGCAGTGCACCGAAGGCCGGGGAGCTGTTTTTT
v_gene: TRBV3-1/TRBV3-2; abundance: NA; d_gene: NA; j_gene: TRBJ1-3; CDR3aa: CASSPGNTIYF; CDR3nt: TGTGCCAGCAGTCCTGGAAACACCATATATTTT
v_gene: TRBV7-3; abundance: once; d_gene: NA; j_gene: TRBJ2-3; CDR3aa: CASSRLSGSTDTQYF; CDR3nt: TGTGCCAGCAGCCGTTTATCGGGGAGTACAGATACGCAGTATTTT
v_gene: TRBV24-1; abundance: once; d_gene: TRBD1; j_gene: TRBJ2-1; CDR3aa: CATSDLSGTGLFF; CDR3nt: TGTGCCACCAGTGATTTGTCTGGGACAGGTTTGTTCTTC
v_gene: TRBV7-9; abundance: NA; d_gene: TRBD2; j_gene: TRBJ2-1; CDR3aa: CASSLGGGGDEQFF; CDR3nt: TGTGCCAGCAGCTTAGGCGGGGGAGGGGATGAGCAGTTCTTC
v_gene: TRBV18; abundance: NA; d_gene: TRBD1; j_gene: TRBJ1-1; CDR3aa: CASSSGQLNTEAFF; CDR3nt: TGTGCCAGCTCATCGGGACAGTTAAACACTGAAGCTTTCTTT
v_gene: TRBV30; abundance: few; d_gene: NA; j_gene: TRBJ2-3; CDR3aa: CAWAFLYGKLADTQYF; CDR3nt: TGTGCCTGGGCATTCCTGTACGGAAAGTTGGCAGATACGCAGTATTTT
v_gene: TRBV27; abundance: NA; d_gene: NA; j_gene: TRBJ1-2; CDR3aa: CASSPETSSGYTF; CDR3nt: TGTGCCAGCAGTCCGGAAACCTCCTCTGGCTACACCTTC
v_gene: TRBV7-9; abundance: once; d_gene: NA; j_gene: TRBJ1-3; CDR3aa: CASSLGTAEGTIYF; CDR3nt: TGTGCCAGCAGCTTAGGGACGGCTGAAGGAACCATATATTTT
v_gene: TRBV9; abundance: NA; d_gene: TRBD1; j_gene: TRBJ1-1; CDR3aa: CASSVRGDDRGAFF; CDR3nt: TGTGCCAGCAGCGTACGCGGGGACGACAGGGGAGCTTTCTTT
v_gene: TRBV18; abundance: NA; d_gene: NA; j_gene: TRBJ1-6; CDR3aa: CASGGASDSPLHF; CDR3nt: TGTGCCAGTGGTGGGGCGTCTGATTCACCCCTCCACTTT
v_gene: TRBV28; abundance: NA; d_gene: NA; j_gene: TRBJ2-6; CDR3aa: CASSFSHFASGANVLTF; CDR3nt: TGTGCCAGCAGTTTTTCCCACTTCGCCTCTGGGGCCAACGTCCTGACTTTC
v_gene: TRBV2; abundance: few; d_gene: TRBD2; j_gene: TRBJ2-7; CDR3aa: CASSQSGGAFYEQYF; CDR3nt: TGTGCCAGCAGTCAGAGCGGGGGGGCGTTCTACGAGCAGTACTTC
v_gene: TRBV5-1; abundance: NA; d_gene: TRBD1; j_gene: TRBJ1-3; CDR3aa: CASSFGQGPGNTIYF; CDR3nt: TGCGCCAGCAGCTTCGGACAGGGCCCAGGAAACACCATATATTTT